This T cell receptor beta chain was sequenced in a study of T cells in Graves' hyperthyroidism and ophthalmopathy. Amplification of TCR beta CDR3 regions was performed using RNA transcripts as template. First-round RT-PCR targeting the TCR CDR3 was performed with the HTBI primer set. TCRdb used MiXCR to reprocess the multiplex PCR reads, holding one entry per CDR3 protein. The sample has over 400,000 distinct CDR3 sequences; 20% to 25% are singletons. The CDR3 contains 15 residues. CDR1 SQVTM and CDR2 ANQGSEA come from the germline V gene. V lost 5 bases, J lost 6 bases, and 13 bases stayed unmatched. On this clonotype: Its specificity is unknown.

Study outcomes and limitations: Blood samples included most of the expanded thyroid clonotypes exceeding 0.001. Ophthalmopathy was told apart from stable hyperthyroidism by a 13 V-J model.

The chain joins TRBV29-1 to TRBJ2-3, with 8 bases lining up with TRBD1. The sequenced sample consisted of blood. The TCR originated in a woman aged 70-85 years with Graves' ophthalmopathy. DNA for the CDR3: TGCAGCGTTTTATACGGGACAGGTTTTTCGGATACGCAGTATTTT. Translating it yields CSVLYGTGFSDTQYF.